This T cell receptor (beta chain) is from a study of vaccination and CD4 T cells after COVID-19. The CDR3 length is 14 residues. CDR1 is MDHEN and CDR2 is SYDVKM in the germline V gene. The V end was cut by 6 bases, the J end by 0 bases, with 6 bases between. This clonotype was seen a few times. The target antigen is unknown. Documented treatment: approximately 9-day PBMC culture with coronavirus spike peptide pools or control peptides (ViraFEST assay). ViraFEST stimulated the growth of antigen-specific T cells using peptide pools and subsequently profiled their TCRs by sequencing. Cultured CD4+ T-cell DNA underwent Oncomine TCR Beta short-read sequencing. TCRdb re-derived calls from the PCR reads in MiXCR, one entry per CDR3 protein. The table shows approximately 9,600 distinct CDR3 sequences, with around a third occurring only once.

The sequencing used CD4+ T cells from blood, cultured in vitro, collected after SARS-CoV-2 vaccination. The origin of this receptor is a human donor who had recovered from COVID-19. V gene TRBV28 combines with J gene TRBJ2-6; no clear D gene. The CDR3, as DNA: TGTGCCAGCAGCCCCCCCTCTGGGGCCAACGTCCTGACTTTC. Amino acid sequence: CASSPPSGANVLTF.